The following is a TCR beta chain sequence with its context. This clonotype was seen only a few times. Its antigen remains undetermined. Base qualities are not at hand, and no much larger clone is one base apart. The CDR3 runs 13 amino acids, cysteine and phenylalanine included. The DNA shown is the 39-base CDR3, in frame from base 1. V loses 3 bases at its end and J loses 12 bases; junction bases beyond the gene matches: 6. These data come from a study of post-analysis software for immune sequencing data (dated by TCRdb to about 2015). Background on the whole study: Disease courses on record covered relapsing-remitting, secondary progressive and progressive-relapsing multiple sclerosis, though some patients had no subtype annotation. A subset of samples was prepared in parallel using single-end sample barcoding, then pooled and co-amplified after Illumina adapter ligation. The multiple sclerosis patient repertoires were compared with 11 previously published healthy control repertoires from donors aged about 6 to 26 years. Findings and caveats that apply to the study as a whole: Patients showed significantly higher frequencies than controls for several TRBV segments, among them TRBV5-6, TRBV5-1 and TRBV20-1. The multiple sclerosis patient group was slightly younger than the control group. Direct clustering with F measure showed strong co-clustering of samples prepared in the same batch, prompting a batch-effect correction. Multiple sclerosis patients had significantly lower normalized Chao1 diversity than controls, a result that suggests substantial peripheral T-cell clonal expansion.

To demonstrate the VDJtools post-analysis software, the study profiled TCR beta repertoires from the peripheral blood of about 13 young patients with multiple sclerosis. The multiple sclerosis patients were children and adolescents between roughly 6 and 16 years of age. The receptor library was made with PCR. Sequenced on an Illumina HiSeq 2500. To reduce PCR and sequencing biases, unique molecular identifiers were built into the TCR beta cDNA libraries. Approximately 500,000 cDNA molecules were obtained for every 1 to 10 million input T cells, so each molecule roughly corresponded to one T cell. The patient libraries were prepared and sequenced using the same protocol as the earlier healthy control dataset. Samples belonging to the same batch were prepared together, multiplexed and sequenced on a shared HiSeq lane. The authors' analysis ran thus. MIGEC handled the raw barcoded reads, throwing out single-read molecular identifier groups before consensus assembly and CDR3 extraction. Clonotype tables were post-analysed with VDJtools, normalizing diversity by down-sampling all datasets to the smallest sample size. In repertoire overlap clustering, CDR3 amino acid sequences, but not nucleotide sequences, were matched to correct batch-related cross-sample contamination. TCRdb cleaned the public reads at Q25 with fastp, built clones with MiXCR and kept in-frame beta chains. All rows with the same CDR3 protein become a single entry with the most common DNA and genes. The authors' filters were not applied to this entry. The sample table shows 550,000 to 700,000 distinct CDR3 sequences, and 40% to 50% are seen once. The ten largest clones take up under 2% of the sample.

This TCR was sampled from a girl aged 10-17 years with multiple sclerosis. The specimen sequenced was blood. The chain couples TRBV12-3 or TRBV12-4 to TRBJ2-7, and TRBD1 aligns with 12 junction nucleotides. The CDR3 has the sequence CASSLAGTGGSYF. The bases are TGTGCCAGCAGTTTGGCCGGGACAGGGGGCTCGTACTTC.